This paragraph reports one TCR beta chain. Its antigen is not known. This entry is derived from a study of blood T cells in healthy people across ages. This CDR3 has 19 residues. Germline V gene lookup returns CDR1 MNHNS and CDR2 SASEGT. Study-level findings and limits: Possibly confounding the expanded clonotype changes was the fact that donor CMV status was unknown. Naive T cell percentage showed a strong correlation with the diversity of TCR beta. Per million T cells, TCR beta diversity dropped roughly linearly as age increased.

Sample-barcoded 5' priming and a J-beta primer mix drove a second PCR of about 6 to 12 cycles. TCRdb re-analysed the 5' RACE reads in MiXCR, keeping a single row per CDR3 protein. The sample lists about a million distinct CDR3 sequences; 30% to 40% were seen once. V is TRBV6-1 and J is TRBJ2-1, with TRBD2 identical over 7 bases. The sequenced sample was blood. This TCR was sampled from a man between 18 and 29 years old in good health. CDR3 region: CGGKRTIGGGEPRKNEQFF. The CDR3 nucleotides read TGTGGCGGCAAGCGAACCATTGGGGGGGGGGAACCACGAAAAAATGAGCAGTTCTTC.